These T cell receptor beta chains were read from a single sample in a study of shared clonotypes between healthy human individuals. Produced via immunoSEQ multiplex PCR; TCRdb's table is partial and in-frame only. The sample holds some 1.5 million clones; approximately 98% are singletons and the top ten take approximately 0.45%. The specimen sequenced was naive CD4+ T cells sorted from blood. All receptors derive from a man aged 30 to 45 in good health. Both conserved end residues are trimmed from each CDR3.

cdr3_length j_call v_call cdr3_aa
9 TRBJ2-3 TRBV6-4 ASSEGYTQY
14 TRBJ2-1 TRBV27 ASSPRLAFAYNEQF
12 TRBJ2-5 TRBV5-1 ASSLGTGLETQY
11 TRBJ2-5 TRBV7-9 ASSGARLETQY
10 TRBJ1-1 TRBV29-1 SVRTTNTEAF
13 TRBJ2-1 TRBV2 ASSEGLSSYNEQF
15 TRBJ2-1 TRBV9 ASSVALESSSYNEQF
14 TRBJ2-2 TRBV9 ASSVAASEITGELF
11 TRBJ2-1 TRBV18 ASSPYGGDEQF
10 TRBJ2-5 TRBV29-1 SALDKKETQY
15 TRBJ2-7 TRBV5-4 ASSLASGRRTQGEQY
10 TRBJ2-1 TRBV6-5 ASGGLYNEQF
11 TRBJ2-1 TRBV7-9 ASDRSSYNEQF
12 TRBJ2-3 TRBV19 ASSIGTAADTQY
11 TRBJ2-3 TRBV6-1 ASSTGGTDTQY
11 TRBJ1-2 TRBV4-1 ASSQVGRYGYT
14 TRBJ2-1 TRBV5-6 ASNLLAGGPRSEQF
10 TRBJ2-1 TRBV10-1 ASSGAGAPKF
13 TRBJ2-1 TRBV5-1 ASSWTGGLDNEQF
14 TRBJ2-3 TRBV27 ASSYTTSGRTDTQY
11 TRBJ2-1 TRBV25-1 ASSPAGENEQF
17 TRBJ2-3 TRBV9 ASSDPRGLAESSTDTQY
9 TRBJ1-3 TRBV20-1 ASRAGNTIY
10 TRBJ2-3 TRBV28 ASKKGDQGQY
15 TRBJ2-3 TRBV5-4 ASSPKEAGVSTDTQY
10 TRBJ2-7 TRBV29-1 SVGAGSYEQY
14 TRBJ2-7 TRBV5-1 ASSSQGAPLVYEQY
14 TRBJ2-7 TRBV15 ATSRFRARLTYEQY
10 TRBJ2-7 TRBV7-2 ASRGSSYEQY
11 TRBJ1-2 TRBV7-3 ASSRGTGDGYT
14 TRBJ2-7 TRBV5-5 ASSLDSGSRSYEQY
13 TRBJ2-1 TRBV28 ASSIWTSQADEQF
12 TRBJ1-1 TRBV18 ASSPKGSNTEAF
12 TRBJ2-4 TRBV10-3 AISDSLAKNIQY
13 TRBJ2-5 TRBV5-1 ASSSGTGGIGTQY
13 TRBJ1-2 TRBV6-5 ASSRTGTGAYGYT
15 TRBJ2-1 TRBV5-1 ASSLNSMTSGSYEQF
12 TRBJ2-7 TRBV10-1 ASSEGTSGYEQY
10 TRBJ2-7 TRBV28 ASRGGLYEQY
13 TRBJ2-7 TRBV5-1 ASSLVRQGSGEQY
12 TRBJ2-5 TRBV2 AIIVGTVQETQY
11 TRBJ2-7 TRBV6-1 ASNHRLPYEQY
10 TRBJ1-2 TRBV29-1 SVVQGLYGYT
12 TRBJ2-7 TRBV28 ASFSAQFPYEQY
11 TRBJ2-7 TRBV30 AWSLTGSSEQY
11 TRBJ1-1 TRBV7-7 ASSLRQYTEAF
13 TRBJ2-1 TRBV5-1 ASSERASVYNEQF
12 TRBJ2-1 TRBV6-5 ASSYAGGPNEQF
12 TRBJ2-7 TRBV28 ASFSGSRSAEQY
12 TRBJ1-1 TRBV19 ASSNTVWNTEAF
13 TRBJ1-2 TRBV6-6 ASSYPTTGNYGYT
12 TRBJ1-1 TRBV27 ASSFSTRGTEAF
12 TRBJ2-7 TRBV5-6 ASSVGDRVHEQY